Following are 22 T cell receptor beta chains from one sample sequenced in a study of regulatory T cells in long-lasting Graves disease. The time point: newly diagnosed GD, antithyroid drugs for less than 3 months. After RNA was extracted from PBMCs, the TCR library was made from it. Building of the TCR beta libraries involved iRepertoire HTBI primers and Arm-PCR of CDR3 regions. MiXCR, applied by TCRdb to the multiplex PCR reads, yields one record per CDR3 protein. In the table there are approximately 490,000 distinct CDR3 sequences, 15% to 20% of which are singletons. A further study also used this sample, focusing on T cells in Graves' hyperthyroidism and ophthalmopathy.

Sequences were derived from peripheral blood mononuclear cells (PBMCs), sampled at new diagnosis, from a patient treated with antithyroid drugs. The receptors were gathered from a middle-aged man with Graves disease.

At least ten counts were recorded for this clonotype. This chain's CDR3 is CASSPPSGRTLGEQFF. CDR3 bases: TGTGCCAGCTCACCTCCTAGCGGGAGAACCCTCGGTGAGCAGTTCTTC. V and J are TRBV18 and TRBJ2-1; 10 bases agree with TRBD2. V gave up 3 bases and J gave up 9 bases; unmatched junction bases: 11. The CDR3 contains 16 residues. CDR1 is KGHSH and CDR2 is LQKENI in the germline V gene.

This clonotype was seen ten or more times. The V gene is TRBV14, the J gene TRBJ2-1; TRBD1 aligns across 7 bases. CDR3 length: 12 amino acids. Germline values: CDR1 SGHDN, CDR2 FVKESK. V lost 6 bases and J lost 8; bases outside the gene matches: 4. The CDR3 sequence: CASRTGSDEQFF. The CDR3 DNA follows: TGTGCCAGCAGGACAGGGTCCGATGAGCAGTTCTTC.

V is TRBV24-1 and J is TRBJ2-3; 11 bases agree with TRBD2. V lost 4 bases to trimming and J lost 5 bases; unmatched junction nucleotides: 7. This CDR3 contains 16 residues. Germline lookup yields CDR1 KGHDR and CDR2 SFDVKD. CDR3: CATSEPAGLAGDTQYF. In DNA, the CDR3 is TGTGCCACCAGTGAACCCGCTGGACTAGCGGGAGATACGCAGTATTTT.

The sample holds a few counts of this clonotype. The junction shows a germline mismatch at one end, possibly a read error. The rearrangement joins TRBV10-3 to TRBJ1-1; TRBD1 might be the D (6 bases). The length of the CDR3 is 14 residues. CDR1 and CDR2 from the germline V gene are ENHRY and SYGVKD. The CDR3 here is CVISTGAVNTEAFF. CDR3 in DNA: TGTGTCATCAGTACGGGGGCGGTGAACACTGAAGCTTTCTTT.

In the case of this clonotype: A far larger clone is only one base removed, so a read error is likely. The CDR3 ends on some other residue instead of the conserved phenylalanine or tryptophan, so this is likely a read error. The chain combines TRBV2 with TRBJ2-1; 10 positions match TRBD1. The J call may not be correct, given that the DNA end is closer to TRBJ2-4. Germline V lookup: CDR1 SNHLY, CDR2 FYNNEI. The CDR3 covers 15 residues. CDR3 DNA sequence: TGTGCCAGCAGTGATATAGGACAGGGGGAAAACATTCAGTACTTA. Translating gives CASSDIGQGENIQYL.

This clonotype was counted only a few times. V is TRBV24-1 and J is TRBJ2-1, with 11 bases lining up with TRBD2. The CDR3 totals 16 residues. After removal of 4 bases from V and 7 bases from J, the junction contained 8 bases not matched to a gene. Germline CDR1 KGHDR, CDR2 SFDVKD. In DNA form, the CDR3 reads TGTGCCACCAGTGACTCGCTAGCGGGAGGTTTAAATGAGCAGTTCTTC. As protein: CATSDSLAGGLNEQFF.

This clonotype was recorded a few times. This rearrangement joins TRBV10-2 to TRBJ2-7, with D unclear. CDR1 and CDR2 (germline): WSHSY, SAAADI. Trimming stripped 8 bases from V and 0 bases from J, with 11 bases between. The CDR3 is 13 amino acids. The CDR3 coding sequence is TGCGCCAGCGTGAGCCCGAGCTCCTACGAGCAGTACTTC. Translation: CASVSPSSYEQYF.

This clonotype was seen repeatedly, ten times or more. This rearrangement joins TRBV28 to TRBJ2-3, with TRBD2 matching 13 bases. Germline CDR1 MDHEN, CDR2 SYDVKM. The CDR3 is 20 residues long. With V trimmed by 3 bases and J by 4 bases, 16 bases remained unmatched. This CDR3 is CASSFWGLAGSHGAPDTQYF. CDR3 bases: TGTGCCAGCAGTTTCTGGGGACTAGCGGGGAGCCACGGGGCCCCAGATACGCAGTATTTT.

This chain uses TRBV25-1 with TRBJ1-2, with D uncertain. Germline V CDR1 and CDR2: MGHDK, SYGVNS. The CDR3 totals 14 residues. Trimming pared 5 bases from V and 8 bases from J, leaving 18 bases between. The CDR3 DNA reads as TGTGCCAGCAGTTACCTCGACTTAGGGAGCGGCTACACCTTC. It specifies CASSYLDLGSGYTF.

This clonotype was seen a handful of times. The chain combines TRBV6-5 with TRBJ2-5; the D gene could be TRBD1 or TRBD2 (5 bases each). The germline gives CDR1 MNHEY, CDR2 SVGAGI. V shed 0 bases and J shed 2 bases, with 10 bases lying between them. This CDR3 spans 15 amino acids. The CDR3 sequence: CASSYSRWGQETQYF. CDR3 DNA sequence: TGTGCCAGCAGTTACTCCCGTTGGGGGCAAGAGACCCAGTACTTC.

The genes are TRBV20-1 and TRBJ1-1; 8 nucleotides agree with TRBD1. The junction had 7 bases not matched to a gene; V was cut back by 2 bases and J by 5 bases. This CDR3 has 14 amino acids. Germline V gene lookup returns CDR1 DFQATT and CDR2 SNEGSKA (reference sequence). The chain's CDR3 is CSARRTGRRTEAFF. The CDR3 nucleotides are TGCAGTGCTAGACGGACAGGGCGGCGGACTGAAGCTTTCTTT.

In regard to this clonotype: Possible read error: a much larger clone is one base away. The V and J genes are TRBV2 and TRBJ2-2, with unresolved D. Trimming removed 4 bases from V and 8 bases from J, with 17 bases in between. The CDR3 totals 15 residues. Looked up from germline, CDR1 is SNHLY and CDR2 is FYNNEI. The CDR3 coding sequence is TGTGCCAGCAGTGTTAGGTTACCCTCGTTAGGGGAGCTGTTTTTT. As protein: CASSVRLPSLGELFF.

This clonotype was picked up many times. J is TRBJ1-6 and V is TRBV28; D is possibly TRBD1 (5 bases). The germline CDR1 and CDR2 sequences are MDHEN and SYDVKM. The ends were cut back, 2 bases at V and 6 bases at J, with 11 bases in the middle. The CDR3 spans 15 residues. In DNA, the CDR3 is TGTGCCAGCAGTTTAGTGGACACCTCTAATTCACCCCTCCACTTT. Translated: CASSLVDTSNSPLHF.

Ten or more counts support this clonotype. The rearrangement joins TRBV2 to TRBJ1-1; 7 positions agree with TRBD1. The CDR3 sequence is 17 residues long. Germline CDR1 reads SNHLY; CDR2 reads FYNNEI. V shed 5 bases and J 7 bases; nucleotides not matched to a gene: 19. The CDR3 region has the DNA TGTGCCAGCAGTAATGGGAGGGAGGGGGCATCTTGGAGTGAAGCTTTCTTT. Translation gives CASSNGREGASWSEAFF.

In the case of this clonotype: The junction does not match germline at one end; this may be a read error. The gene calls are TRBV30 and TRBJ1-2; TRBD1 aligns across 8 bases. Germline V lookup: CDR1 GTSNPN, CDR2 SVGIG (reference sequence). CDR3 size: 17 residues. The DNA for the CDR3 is TGTGTCTGGAGTGGGTTGGGACAGGAAAATTTTAACTATGGCTACACCTTC. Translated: CVWSGLGQENFNYGYTF.

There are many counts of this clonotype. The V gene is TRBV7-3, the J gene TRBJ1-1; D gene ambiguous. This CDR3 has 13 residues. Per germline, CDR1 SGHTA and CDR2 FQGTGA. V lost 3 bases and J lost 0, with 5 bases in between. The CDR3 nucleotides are TGTGCCAGCAGCTTTGGACTGAACACTGAAGCTTTCTTT. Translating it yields CASSFGLNTEAFF.

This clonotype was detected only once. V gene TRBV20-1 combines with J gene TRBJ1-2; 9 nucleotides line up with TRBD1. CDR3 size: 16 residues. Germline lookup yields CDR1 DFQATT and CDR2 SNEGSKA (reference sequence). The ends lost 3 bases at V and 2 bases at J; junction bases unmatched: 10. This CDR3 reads CSARGTGSIRNYGYTF. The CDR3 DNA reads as TGCAGTGCTAGGGGGACAGGGTCGATAAGGAACTATGGCTACACCTTC.

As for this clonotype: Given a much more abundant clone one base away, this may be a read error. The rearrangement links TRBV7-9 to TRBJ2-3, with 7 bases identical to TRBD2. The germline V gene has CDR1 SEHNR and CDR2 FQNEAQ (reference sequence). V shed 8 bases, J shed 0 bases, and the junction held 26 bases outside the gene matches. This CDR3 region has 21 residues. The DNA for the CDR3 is TGTGCCAGCTCTCGTTTCGGGGCGCAGAGAAGGACTAGAGCTAGCACAGATACGCAGTATTTT. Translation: CASSRFGAQRRTRASTDTQYF.

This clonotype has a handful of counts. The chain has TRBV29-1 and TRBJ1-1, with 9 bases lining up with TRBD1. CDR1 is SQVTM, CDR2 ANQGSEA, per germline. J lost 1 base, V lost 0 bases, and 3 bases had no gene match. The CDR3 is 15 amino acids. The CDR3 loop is CSVEDRDRANTEAFF. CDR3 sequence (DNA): TGCAGCGTTGAAGATCGGGACAGGGCGAACACTGAAGCTTTCTTT.

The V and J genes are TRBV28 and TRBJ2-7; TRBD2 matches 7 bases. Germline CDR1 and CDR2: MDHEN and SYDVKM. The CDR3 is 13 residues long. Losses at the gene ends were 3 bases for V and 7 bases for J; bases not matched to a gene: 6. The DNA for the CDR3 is TGTGCCAGCAGTTTTGGGGGGGTTGAAGAGCAGTACTTC. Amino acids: CASSFGGVEEQYF.

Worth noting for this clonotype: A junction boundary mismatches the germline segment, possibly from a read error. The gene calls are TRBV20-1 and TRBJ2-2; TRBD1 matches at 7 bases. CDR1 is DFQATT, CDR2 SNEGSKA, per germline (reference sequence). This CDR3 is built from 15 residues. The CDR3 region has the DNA TGCAGTGCTAGAGCTCGACAGGGTAACACTGGGGAGCTGTTTTTT. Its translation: CSARARQGNTGELFF.

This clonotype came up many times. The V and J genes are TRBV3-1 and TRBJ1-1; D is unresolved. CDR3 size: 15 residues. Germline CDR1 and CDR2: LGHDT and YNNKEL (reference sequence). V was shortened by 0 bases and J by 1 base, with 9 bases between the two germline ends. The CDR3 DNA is TGTGCCAGCAGCCAAGATCCCGCCTGGAACACTGAAGCTTTCTTT. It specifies CASSQDPAWNTEAFF.